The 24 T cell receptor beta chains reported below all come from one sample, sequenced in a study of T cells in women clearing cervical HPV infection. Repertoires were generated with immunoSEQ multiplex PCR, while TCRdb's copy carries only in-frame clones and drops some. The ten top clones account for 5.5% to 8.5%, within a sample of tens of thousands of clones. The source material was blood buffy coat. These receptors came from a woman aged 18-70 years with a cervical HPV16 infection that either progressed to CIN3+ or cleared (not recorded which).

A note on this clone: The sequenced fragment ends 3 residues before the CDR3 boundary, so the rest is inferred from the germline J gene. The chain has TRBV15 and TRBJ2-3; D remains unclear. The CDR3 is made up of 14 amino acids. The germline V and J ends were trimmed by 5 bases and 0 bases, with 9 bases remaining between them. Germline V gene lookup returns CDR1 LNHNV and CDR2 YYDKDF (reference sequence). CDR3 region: CATSGQSSTDTQYF. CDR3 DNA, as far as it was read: TGTGCCACCAGCGGCCAATCTAGCACAGATACG.

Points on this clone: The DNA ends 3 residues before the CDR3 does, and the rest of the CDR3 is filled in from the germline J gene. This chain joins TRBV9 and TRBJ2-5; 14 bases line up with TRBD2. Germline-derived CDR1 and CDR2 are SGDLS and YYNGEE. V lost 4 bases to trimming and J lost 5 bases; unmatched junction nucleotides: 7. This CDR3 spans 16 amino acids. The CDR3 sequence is CASSPGLAGGWETQYF. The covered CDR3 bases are TGTGCCAGCAGCCCCGGACTAGCGGGGGGTTGGGAGACC.

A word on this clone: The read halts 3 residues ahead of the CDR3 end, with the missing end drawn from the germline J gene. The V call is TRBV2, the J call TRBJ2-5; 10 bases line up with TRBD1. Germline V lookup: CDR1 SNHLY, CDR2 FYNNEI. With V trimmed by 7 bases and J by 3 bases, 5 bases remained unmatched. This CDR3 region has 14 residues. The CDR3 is CASTSGTGEETQYF. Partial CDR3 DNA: TGTGCCAGCACCTCCGGGACAGGGGAAGAGACC.

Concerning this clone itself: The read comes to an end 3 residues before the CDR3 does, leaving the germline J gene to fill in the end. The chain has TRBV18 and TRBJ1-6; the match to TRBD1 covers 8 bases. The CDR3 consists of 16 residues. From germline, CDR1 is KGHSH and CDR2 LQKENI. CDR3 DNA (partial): TGTGCCAGCTCCCCCGCCGGGACAGGCTTAATTCCCCCC. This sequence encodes CASSPAGTGLIPP. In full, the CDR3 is CASSPAGTGLIPPLHF.

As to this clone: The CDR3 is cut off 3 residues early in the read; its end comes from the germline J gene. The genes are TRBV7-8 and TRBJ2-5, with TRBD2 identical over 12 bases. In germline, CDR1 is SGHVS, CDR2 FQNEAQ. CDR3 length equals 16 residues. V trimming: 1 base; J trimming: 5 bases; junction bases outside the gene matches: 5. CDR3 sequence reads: CASSLGSSGGGETQYF. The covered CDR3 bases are TGTGCCAGCAGCTTAGGGTCTAGCGGGGGGGGCGAGACC.

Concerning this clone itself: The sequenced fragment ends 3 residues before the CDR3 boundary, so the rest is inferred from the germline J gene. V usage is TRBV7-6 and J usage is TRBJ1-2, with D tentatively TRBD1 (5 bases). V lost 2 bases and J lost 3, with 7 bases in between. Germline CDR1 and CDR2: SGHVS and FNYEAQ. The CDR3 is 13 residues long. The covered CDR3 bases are TGTGCCAGCAGCTTACCGGGGGACTATGGC. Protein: CASSLPGDYG. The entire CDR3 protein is CASSLPGDYGYTF.

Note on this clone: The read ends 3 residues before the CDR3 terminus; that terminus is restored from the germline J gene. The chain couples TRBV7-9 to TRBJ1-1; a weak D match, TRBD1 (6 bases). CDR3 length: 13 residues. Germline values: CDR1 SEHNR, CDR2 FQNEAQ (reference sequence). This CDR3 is CASSLDSSYEAFF. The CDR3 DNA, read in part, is TGTGCCAGCAGCCTGGACAGCTCCTACGAG.

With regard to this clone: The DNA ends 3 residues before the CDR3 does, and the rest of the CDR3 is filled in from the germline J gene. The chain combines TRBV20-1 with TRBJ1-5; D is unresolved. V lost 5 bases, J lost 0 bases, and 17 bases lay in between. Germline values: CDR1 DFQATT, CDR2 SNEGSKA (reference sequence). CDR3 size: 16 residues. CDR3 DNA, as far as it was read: TGCAGTGCTGCCGCCGCGACACATTATAGCAATCAGCCC. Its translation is CSAAAATHYSNQP. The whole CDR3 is CSAAAATHYSNQPQHF.

CDR3 sequence: CASSLGLAGVVNEQFF. The sequenced part of the CDR3 DNA is TGTGCCAGCAGTTTAGGGCTAGCGGGGGTTGTCAATGAG. The V and J genes are TRBV27 and TRBJ2-1, with 10 bases identical to TRBD2. The CDR3 end lies 3 residues beyond the end of the read and is filled in from the germline J gene. Germline values: CDR1 MNHEY, CDR2 SMNVEV (reference sequence). After removal of 2 bases from V and 6 bases from J, the junction contained 7 bases not matched to a gene. CDR3 length: 16 residues.

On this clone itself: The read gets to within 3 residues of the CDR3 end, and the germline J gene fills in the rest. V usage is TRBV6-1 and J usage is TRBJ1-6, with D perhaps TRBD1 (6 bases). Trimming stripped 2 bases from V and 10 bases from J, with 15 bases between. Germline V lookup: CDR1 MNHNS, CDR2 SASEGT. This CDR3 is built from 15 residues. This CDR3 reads CASSETRGRGSPLHF. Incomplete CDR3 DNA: TGTGCCAGCAGTGAAACGCGGGGGCGGGGGTCACCC.

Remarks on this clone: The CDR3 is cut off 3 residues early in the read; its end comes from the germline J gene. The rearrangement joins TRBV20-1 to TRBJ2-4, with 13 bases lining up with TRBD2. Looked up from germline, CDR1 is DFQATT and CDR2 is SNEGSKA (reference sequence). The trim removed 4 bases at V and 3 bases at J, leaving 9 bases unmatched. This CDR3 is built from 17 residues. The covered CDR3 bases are TGCAGTGCTATACTAGCGGGGGGGACCTTAATCAAAAACATT. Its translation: CSAILAGGTLIKNI. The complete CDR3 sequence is CSAILAGGTLIKNIQYF.

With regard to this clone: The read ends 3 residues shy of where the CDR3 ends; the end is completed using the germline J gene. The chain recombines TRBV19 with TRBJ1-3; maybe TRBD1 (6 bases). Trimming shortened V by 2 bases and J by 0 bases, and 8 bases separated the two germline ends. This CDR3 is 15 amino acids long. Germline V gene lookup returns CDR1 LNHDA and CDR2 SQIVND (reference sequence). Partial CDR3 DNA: TGTGCCAGTAGTATACAGGGGACCTCTGGAAACACC. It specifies CASSIQGTSGNT. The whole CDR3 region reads CASSIQGTSGNTIYF. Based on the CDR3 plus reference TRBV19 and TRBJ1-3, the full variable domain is DGGITQSPKYLFRKEGQNVTLSCEQNLNHDAMYWYRQDPGQGLRLIYYSQIVNDFQKGDIAEGYSVSREKKESFPLTVTSAQKNPTAFYLCASSIQGTSGNTIYFGEGSWLTVV.

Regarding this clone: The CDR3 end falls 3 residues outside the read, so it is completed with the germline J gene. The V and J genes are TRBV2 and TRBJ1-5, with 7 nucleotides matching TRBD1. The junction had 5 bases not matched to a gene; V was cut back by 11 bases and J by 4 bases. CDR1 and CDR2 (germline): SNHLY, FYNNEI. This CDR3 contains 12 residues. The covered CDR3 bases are TGTGCCGCTACAGGGGCTAATCAGCCC. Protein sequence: CAATGANQP. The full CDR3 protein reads CAATGANQPQHF.

The CDR3 region is CASRLQGSEAFF. The DNA read from the CDR3 is TGTGCCAGCAGATTACAGGGGTCTGAA. The chain has TRBV7-9 and TRBJ1-1, with 7 bases lining up with TRBD1. The CDR3 goes on 3 residues after the read ends, and that part is filled in from the germline J gene. CDR1 SEHNR and CDR2 FQNEAQ come from the germline V gene (reference sequence). The CDR3 extends over 12 amino acids. Trimming at V came to 6 bases and at J to 6 bases, leaving 4 bases not matched to a gene.

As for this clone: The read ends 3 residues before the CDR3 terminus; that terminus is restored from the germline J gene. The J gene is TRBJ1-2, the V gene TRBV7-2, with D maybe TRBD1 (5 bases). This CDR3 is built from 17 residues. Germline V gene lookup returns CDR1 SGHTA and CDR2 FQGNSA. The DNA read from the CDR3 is TGTGCCAGCAGCTTAGCTCCGGCAGGGTGGGGGGAGGGCGGC. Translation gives CASSLAPAGWGEGG. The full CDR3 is CASSLAPAGWGEGGYTF.

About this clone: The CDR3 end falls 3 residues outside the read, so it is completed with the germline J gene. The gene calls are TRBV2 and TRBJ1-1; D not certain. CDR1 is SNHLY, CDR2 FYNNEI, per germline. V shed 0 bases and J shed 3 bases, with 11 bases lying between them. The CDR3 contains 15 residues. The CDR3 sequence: CASSEARLQYTEAFF. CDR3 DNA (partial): TGTGCCAGCAGTGAAGCGCGTTTACAGTACACTGAA.

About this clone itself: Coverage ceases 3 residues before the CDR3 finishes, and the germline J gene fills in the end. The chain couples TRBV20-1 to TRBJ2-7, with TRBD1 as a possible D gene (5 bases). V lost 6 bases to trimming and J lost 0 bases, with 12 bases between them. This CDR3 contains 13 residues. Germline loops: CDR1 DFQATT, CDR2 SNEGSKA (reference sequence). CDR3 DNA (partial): TGCAGTGCCCCACGTCAGGGCTCCTACGAG. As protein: CSAPRQGSYE. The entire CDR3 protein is CSAPRQGSYEQYF.

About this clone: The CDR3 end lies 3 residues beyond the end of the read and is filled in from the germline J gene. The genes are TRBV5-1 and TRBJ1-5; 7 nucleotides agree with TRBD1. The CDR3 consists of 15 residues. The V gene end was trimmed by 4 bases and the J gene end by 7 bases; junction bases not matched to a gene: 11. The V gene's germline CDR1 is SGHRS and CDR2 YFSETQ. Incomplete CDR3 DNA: TGCGCCAGCAGCCAGACCGCAGGGGGAGGACAGCCC. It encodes CASSQTAGGGQP. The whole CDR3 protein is CASSQTAGGGQPQHF.

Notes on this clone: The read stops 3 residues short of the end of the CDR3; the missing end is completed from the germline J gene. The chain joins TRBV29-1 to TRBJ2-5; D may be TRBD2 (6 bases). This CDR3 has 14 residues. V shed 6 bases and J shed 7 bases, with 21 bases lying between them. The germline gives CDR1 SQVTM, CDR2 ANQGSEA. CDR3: CSVGLKSGPGTQYF. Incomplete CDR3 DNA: TGCAGCGTCGGCCTTAAGAGCGGGCCGGGGACC.

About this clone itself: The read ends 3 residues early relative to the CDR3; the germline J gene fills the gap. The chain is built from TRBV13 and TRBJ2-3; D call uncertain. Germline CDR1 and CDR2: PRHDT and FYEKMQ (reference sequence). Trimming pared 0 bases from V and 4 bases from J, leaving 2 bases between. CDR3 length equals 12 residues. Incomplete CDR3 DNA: TGTGCCAGCAGCTTAGGCGCAGATACG. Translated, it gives CASSLGADT. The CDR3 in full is CASSLGADTQYF.

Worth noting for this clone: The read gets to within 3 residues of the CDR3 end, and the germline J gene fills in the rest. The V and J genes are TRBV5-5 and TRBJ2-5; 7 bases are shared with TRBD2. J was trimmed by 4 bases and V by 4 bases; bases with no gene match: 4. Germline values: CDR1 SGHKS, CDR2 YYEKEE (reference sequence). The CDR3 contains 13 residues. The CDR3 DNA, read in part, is TGTGCCAGCAGCGGGGGGGGGTTAGAGACC. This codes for CASSGGGLET. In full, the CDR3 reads CASSGGGLETQYF.

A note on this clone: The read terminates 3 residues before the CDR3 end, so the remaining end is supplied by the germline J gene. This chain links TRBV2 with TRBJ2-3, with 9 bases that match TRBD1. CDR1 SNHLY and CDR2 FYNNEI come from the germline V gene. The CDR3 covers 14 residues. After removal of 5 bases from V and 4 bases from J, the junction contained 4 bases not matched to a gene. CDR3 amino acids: CASSLRQGADTQYF. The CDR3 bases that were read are TGTGCCAGCAGTCTAAGACAGGGGGCAGATACG.

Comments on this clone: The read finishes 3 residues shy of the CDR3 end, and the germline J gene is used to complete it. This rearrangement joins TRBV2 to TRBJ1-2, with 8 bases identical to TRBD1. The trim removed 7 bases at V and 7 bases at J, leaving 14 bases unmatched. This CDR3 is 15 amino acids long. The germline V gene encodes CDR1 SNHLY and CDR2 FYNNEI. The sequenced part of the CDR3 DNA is TGTGCCAGCACTACAAGACCCCAGGGGGCTTTTGGC. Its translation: CASTTRPQGAFG. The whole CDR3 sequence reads CASTTRPQGAFGYTF. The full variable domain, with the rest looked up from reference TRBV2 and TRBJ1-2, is EPEVTQTPSHQVTQMGQEVILRCVPISNHLYFYWYRQILGQKVEFLVSFYNNEISEKSEIFDDQFSVERPDGSNFTLKIRSTKLEDSAMYFCASTTRPQGAFGYTFGSGTRLTVV.

The part of the CDR3 DNA that was read is TGTGCCAGCTCAACCCTGGGACAGGCGGTTTCCTACGAG. Translated: CASSTLGQAVSYE. The complete CDR3 protein is CASSTLGQAVSYEQYF. The rearrangement links TRBV18 to TRBJ2-7; 8 nucleotides align to TRBD1. The read terminates 3 residues before the CDR3 end, so the remaining end is supplied by the germline J gene. J was trimmed by 1 base and V by 5 bases; bases with no gene match: 10. The CDR3 totals 16 residues. Germline V lookup: CDR1 KGHSH, CDR2 LQKENI.